The 2 T cell receptor beta chains given below trace back to one sample, sequenced in a study of blood T cell repertoires in COVID-19. Measured with immunoSEQ multiplex PCR; TCRdb has only the in-frame clones, and not every one. The sample has 49,000 or so clones; around 86% are singletons. Sample: peripheral blood. The receptors originated from a man in his sixties with active COVID-19.

The chain employs TRBV7-9 and TRBJ1-4, with a tentative D call TRBD1 (5 bases). V dropped 10 bases and J dropped 8 bases, with 20 bases sitting between them. The CDR3 length is 14 residues. Germline-derived CDR1 and CDR2 are SEHNR and FQNEAQ (reference sequence). As DNA, the CDR3 is TGTGCCACCCCATCCCAGGGATCGGGCGAAAAACTGTTTTTT. Protein sequence: CATPSQGSGEKLFF. Combining the CDR3 with reference TRBV7-9 and TRBJ1-4 gives the whole variable domain DTGVSQNPRHKITKRGQNVTFRCDPISEHNRLYWYRQTLGQGPEFLTYFQNEAQLEKSRLLSDRFSAERPKGSFSTLEIQRTEQGDSAMYLCATPSQGSGEKLFFGSGTQLSVL.

This chain uses TRBV4-2 with TRBJ2-2; 10 bases match TRBD2. CDR1 LGHNA and CDR2 YNFKEQ come from the germline V gene. The CDR3 is 20 amino acids. The junction had 15 bases not matched to a gene; V was cut back by 0 bases and J by 5 bases. The DNA for the CDR3 is TGTGCCAGCAGCCAAGAGGTCTGGACTAGCGGAACTTTGGGAACCGGGGAGCTGTTTTTT. It translates to CASSQEVWTSGTLGTGELFF.